The rows below give T cell receptor beta chains drawn from one sample of a study of T cells in Graves' hyperthyroidism and ophthalmopathy. One entry per CDR3 protein results from TCRdb running MiXCR on the multiplex PCR reads. The table records a few hundred thousand distinct CDR3 sequences, approximately 14% of them present only once. Sequenced input: blood. The source of these receptors is a woman under 30 with Graves' hyperthyroidism. Each CDR3 is given with its conserved first and last residue. D genes are given only for firm matches. Only some rows state a clone size, as once, few, many or a class for expanded clones.

V gene: TRBV27
D gene: TRBD2
clone size: many
J gene: TRBJ2-1
CDR3 DNA: TGTGCCAGCAATAACCCGGGACTAGGGAACAATGAGCAGTTCTTC
CDR3 protein: CASNNPGLGNNEQFF

V gene: TRBV12-3/TRBV12-4
D gene: .
clone size: many
J gene: TRBJ2-7
CDR3 DNA: TGTGCCAGCAGCTCCGGGACGGACTCCTACGAGCAGTACTTC
CDR3 protein: CASSSGTDSYEQYF

V gene: TRBV6-1
D gene: TRBD1
clone size: many
J gene: TRBJ1-5
CDR3 DNA: TGTGCCAGCAGGAAGGGACAGGGGTATCAGCCCCAGCATTTT
CDR3 protein: CASRKGQGYQPQHF

V gene: TRBV7-6
D gene: TRBD1
clone size: few
J gene: TRBJ2-5
CDR3 DNA: TGTGCCAGCAGCCCCCAGCCGGGACAGGGGGCGGGGGAGACCCAGTACTTC
CDR3 protein: CASSPQPGQGAGETQYF

V gene: TRBV12-3/TRBV12-4
D gene: .
clone size: .
J gene: TRBJ2-1
CDR3 DNA: TGTGCCAGCAGTTTAGCGCACGGGTACAATGAGCAGTTCTTC
CDR3 protein: CASSLAHGYNEQFF

V gene: TRBV28
D gene: .
clone size: many
J gene: TRBJ2-2
CDR3 DNA: TGTGCCAGCAGTTTGGGGTTTGGGGACACCGGGGAGCTGTTTTTT
CDR3 protein: CASSLGFGDTGELFF

V gene: TRBV19
D gene: TRBD1
clone size: .
J gene: TRBJ2-7
CDR3 DNA: TGTGCCAGTAGTGCACACCGGACAGGGCCGGATTACGAGCAGTACTTC
CDR3 protein: CASSAHRTGPDYEQYF

V gene: TRBV11-3
D gene: .
clone size: many
J gene: TRBJ2-7
CDR3 DNA: TGTGCCAGCAGCGAGGGACCGTTATCCTACGAGCAGTACTTC
CDR3 protein: CASSEGPLSYEQYF

V gene: TRBV3-1
D gene: .
clone size: many
J gene: TRBJ2-5
CDR3 DNA: TGTGCCAGCAGCCAAGGCGCGGGGACCCAAGAGACCCAGTACTTC
CDR3 protein: CASSQGAGTQETQYF

V gene: TRBV28
D gene: TRBD1
clone size: many
J gene: TRBJ1-2
CDR3 DNA: TGTGCCAGCAGGGGACAGGGGGTCCCTAACTATGGCTACACCTTC
CDR3 protein: CASRGQGVPNYGYTF

V gene: TRBV2
D gene: TRBD2
clone size: many
J gene: TRBJ2-1
CDR3 DNA: TGTGCCAGCAACCTCCCTACTAGCGGGAGTTTCGACAATGAGCAGTTCTTC
CDR3 protein: CASNLPTSGSFDNEQFF

V gene: TRBV7-9
D gene: .
clone size: many
J gene: TRBJ2-1
CDR3 DNA: TGTGCCAGCAGCTTAGACGCAGGCAGCAAGCCGTTCAATGAGCAGTTCTTC
CDR3 protein: CASSLDAGSKPFNEQFF

V gene: TRBV9
D gene: TRBD1
clone size: many
J gene: TRBJ2-7
CDR3 DNA: TGTGCCAGCAGCGTAGCACAGGGGACCTACGAGCAGTACTTC
CDR3 protein: CASSVAQGTYEQYF

V gene: TRBV11-3
D gene: .
clone size: .
J gene: TRBJ2-1
CDR3 DNA: TGTGCCAGCAGCTTCGGTTACTCCTACAATGAGCAGCTCTTC
CDR3 protein: CASSFGYSYNEQLF

V gene: TRBV19
D gene: .
clone size: few
J gene: TRBJ2-7
CDR3 DNA: TGTGCCAGTAGTGTCCGGGACTCCAACGAGCAGTACTTC
CDR3 protein: CASSVRDSNEQYF

V gene: TRBV15
D gene: TRBD1
clone size: few
J gene: TRBJ2-6
CDR3 DNA: TGTGCCACCAGCAGCAGGGGGCCAGGGGCCAACGTCCTGACTTTC
CDR3 protein: CATSSRGPGANVLTF

V gene: TRBV12-3/TRBV12-4
D gene: .
clone size: .
J gene: TRBJ2-2
CDR3 DNA: TGTGCCAGCACCACGGGACCCAACACCGGGGAGCTGTTTTTT
CDR3 protein: CASTTGPNTGELFF

V gene: TRBV7-9
D gene: .
clone size: many
J gene: TRBJ2-5
CDR3 DNA: TGTGCCAGCAGCTTATTCGTGGTTGCCCAGTACTTC
CDR3 protein: CASSLFVVAQYF

V gene: TRBV9
D gene: .
clone size: many
J gene: TRBJ1-2
CDR3 DNA: TGTGCCAGCAGCGTAGATGACCGCAACTATGGCTACACCTTC
CDR3 protein: CASSVDDRNYGYTF

V gene: TRBV6-2/TRBV6-3
D gene: .
clone size: many
J gene: TRBJ2-7
CDR3 DNA: TGTGCCAGCAGACGTCAGGGACCTTACGAGCAGTACTTC
CDR3 protein: CASRRQGPYEQYF

V gene: TRBV3-1
D gene: TRBD2
clone size: .
J gene: TRBJ2-4
CDR3 DNA: TGTGCCAGCAGCCCCAGGGCGGGAGCGGGCGGGGACATTCAGTACTTC
CDR3 protein: CASSPRAGAGGDIQYF

V gene: TRBV6-6
D gene: .
clone size: many
J gene: TRBJ2-7
CDR3 DNA: TGTGCCAGCAGTTACTCCCCCCGAGGGCCCCACTACGAGCAGTACTTC
CDR3 protein: CASSYSPRGPHYEQYF

V gene: TRBV5-4
D gene: .
clone size: few
J gene: TRBJ2-1
CDR3 DNA: TGTGCCAGCAGCTTTGGAACCAACAATGAGCAGTTCTTC
CDR3 protein: CASSFGTNNEQFF

V gene: TRBV6-1
D gene: .
clone size: many
J gene: TRBJ2-7
CDR3 DNA: TGTGCCAGCAATCCCGGGACTGCAGTCTCCTACGAGCAGTACTTC
CDR3 protein: CASNPGTAVSYEQYF

V gene: TRBV5-1
D gene: .
clone size: many
J gene: TRBJ2-3
CDR3 DNA: TGCGCCAGCAGCTTAAACGAGCTTCGGAACACAGATACGCAGTATTTT
CDR3 protein: CASSLNELRNTDTQYF

V gene: TRBV20-1
D gene: TRBD2
clone size: .
J gene: TRBJ2-7
CDR3 DNA: TGCAGTGCTACCCGAGAACTAGCGCGCTTCTACGAGCAGTACTTC
CDR3 protein: CSATRELARFYEQYF

V gene: TRBV27
D gene: .
clone size: .
J gene: TRBJ2-7
CDR3 DNA: TGTGCCAGCAGCATAGGCAGGGTCCACTACGAGCAGTACTTC
CDR3 protein: CASSIGRVHYEQYF

V gene: TRBV20-1
D gene: TRBD2
clone size: few
J gene: TRBJ2-1
CDR3 DNA: TGCAGTGCTGGAGTAGCGGGCAGCTCCTACAATGAGCAGTTCTTC
CDR3 protein: CSAGVAGSSYNEQFF

V gene: TRBV4-1
D gene: TRBD1
clone size: few
J gene: TRBJ1-4
CDR3 DNA: TGCGCCAGCAGCCAATCGGGACAGGCCCATGAAAAACTGTTTTTT
CDR3 protein: CASSQSGQAHEKLFF

V gene: TRBV20-1
D gene: TRBD2
clone size: many
J gene: TRBJ2-3
CDR3 DNA: TGCAGTGCTAGATCGAGCGGGAGGGGTAGCACAGATACGCAGTATTTT
CDR3 protein: CSARSSGRGSTDTQYF

V gene: TRBV28
D gene: .
clone size: many
J gene: TRBJ1-2
CDR3 DNA: TGTGCCAGCACATCACGACTAAACTATGGCTACACCTTC
CDR3 protein: CASTSRLNYGYTF

V gene: TRBV6-2/TRBV6-3
D gene: TRBD2
clone size: many
J gene: TRBJ2-1
CDR3 DNA: TGTGCCACCCTCCTACAAAGCGGGAGACCCTATGAGCAGTTCTTC
CDR3 protein: CATLLQSGRPYEQFF

V gene: TRBV7-2
D gene: TRBD2
clone size: .
J gene: TRBJ2-3
CDR3 DNA: TGTGCCAGCACCCCACAAGCTCCGGGGGGGGGAGATACGCAGTATTTT
CDR3 protein: CASTPQAPGGGDTQYF

V gene: TRBV27
D gene: .
clone size: many
J gene: TRBJ2-3
CDR3 DNA: TGTGCCAGCAGTTTACAGGACCGCACAGATACGCAGTATTTT
CDR3 protein: CASSLQDRTDTQYF

V gene: TRBV3-1
D gene: .
clone size: .
J gene: TRBJ2-3
CDR3 DNA: TGTGCCAGCAGCCAAGATCTGGGAGCGGGTACTACAGATACGCAGTATTTT
CDR3 protein: CASSQDLGAGTTDTQYF

V gene: TRBV4-2
D gene: TRBD2
clone size: many
J gene: TRBJ2-2
CDR3 DNA: TGTGCCAGCAGCCGAGCGCGACCAACTAGCGGGGTAACGAACACCGGGGAGCTGTTTTTT
CDR3 protein: CASSRARPTSGVTNTGELFF

V gene: TRBV5-1
D gene: .
clone size: few
J gene: TRBJ1-3
CDR3 DNA: TGCGCCAGCAGTCCCTTATCGGGACCCGGAAACACCATATATTTT
CDR3 protein: CASSPLSGPGNTIYF

V gene: TRBV2
D gene: TRBD1
clone size: .
J gene: TRBJ2-1
CDR3 DNA: TGTGCCAGCAGTTCGCAGGGGGCCGGGGAGCAGTTCTTC
CDR3 protein: CASSSQGAGEQFF

V gene: TRBV18
D gene: TRBD1
clone size: many
J gene: TRBJ1-1
CDR3 DNA: TGTGCCAGCTCTCCGGTGAGGGACAGCACTGAAGCTTTCTTT
CDR3 protein: CASSPVRDSTEAFF

V gene: TRBV4-1
D gene: .
clone size: many
J gene: TRBJ1-5
CDR3 DNA: TGCGCCAGCAGCCAAGGGATCAATCAGCCCCAGCATTTT
CDR3 protein: CASSQGINQPQHF

V gene: TRBV18
D gene: .
clone size: many
J gene: TRBJ2-3
CDR3 DNA: TGTGCCAGCCCCATAGTTCAGAGCACAGATACGCAGTATTTT
CDR3 protein: CASPIVQSTDTQYF

V gene: TRBV4-1
D gene: TRBD2
clone size: .
J gene: TRBJ2-2
CDR3 DNA: TGCGCCAGCAGCAAGGGACTAGCGGGAGCCAGCACCGGGGAGCTGTTTTTT
CDR3 protein: CASSKGLAGASTGELFF

V gene: TRBV3-1
D gene: TRBD2
clone size: many
J gene: TRBJ2-7
CDR3 DNA: TGTGCCAGCAGCCAAGATCGGGATAGCGGGATCGAGCAGTACTTC
CDR3 protein: CASSQDRDSGIEQYF

V gene: TRBV19
D gene: TRBD1
clone size: many
J gene: TRBJ2-1
CDR3 DNA: TGTGCCAGTTCTCCGGGACAGACTTTCTTTGAGCAGTTCTTC
CDR3 protein: CASSPGQTFFEQFF

V gene: TRBV7-9
D gene: .
clone size: many
J gene: TRBJ2-7
CDR3 DNA: TGTGCCAGCAGCGGTCTATCTAGCCAGGGCGAGCAGTACTTC
CDR3 protein: CASSGLSSQGEQYF

V gene: TRBV19
D gene: .
clone size: .
J gene: TRBJ1-5
CDR3 DNA: TGTGCCAGTAGTATAGATCCTGTCTACAATCAGCCCCAGCATTTT
CDR3 protein: CASSIDPVYNQPQHF

V gene: TRBV30
D gene: .
clone size: many
J gene: TRBJ1-1
CDR3 DNA: TGTGCCTGGAGTGTTTTTGACTTGAACACTGAAGCTTTCTTT
CDR3 protein: CAWSVFDLNTEAFF

V gene: TRBV18
D gene: .
clone size: many
J gene: TRBJ1-6
CDR3 DNA: TGTGCCAGCTCACCAAACGACCCGCTCGGAGAACCCCTCCACTTT
CDR3 protein: CASSPNDPLGEPLHF

V gene: TRBV6-1
D gene: TRBD1
clone size: many
J gene: TRBJ2-7
CDR3 DNA: TGTGCCAGCAGTCGGGACAGGGTCGACGAGCAGTACTTC
CDR3 protein: CASSRDRVDEQYF

V gene: TRBV15
D gene: .
clone size: many
J gene: TRBJ1-5
CDR3 DNA: TGTGCCACCAGCATGAAAAGAGACAATCAGCCCCAGCATTTT
CDR3 protein: CATSMKRDNQPQHF

V gene: TRBV10-2
D gene: .
clone size: many
J gene: TRBJ1-2
CDR3 DNA: TGCGCCAGCAGCCCCCGACAGTTTGAGGGCTACACCTTC
CDR3 protein: CASSPRQFEGYTF

V gene: TRBV20-1
D gene: TRBD1
clone size: .
J gene: TRBJ2-7
CDR3 DNA: TGCAGTGCTAGGGGGGGGACAGGGGGGTACGAGCAGTACTTC
CDR3 protein: CSARGGTGGYEQYF

V gene: TRBV27
D gene: .
clone size: many
J gene: TRBJ1-4
CDR3 DNA: TGTGCCAGCAGTTCGGGAACTTTAACTAATGAAAAACTGTTTTTT
CDR3 protein: CASSSGTLTNEKLFF

V gene: TRBV6-2/TRBV6-3
D gene: .
clone size: .
J gene: TRBJ2-2
CDR3 DNA: TGTGCCAGCAGAAGACTTTTTCTTAACACCGGGGAGCTGTTTTTT
CDR3 protein: CASRRLFLNTGELFF

V gene: TRBV2
D gene: TRBD1
clone size: many
J gene: TRBJ2-1
CDR3 DNA: TGTGCCAGCCGTGGGGACAGCATCTACAATGAGCAGTTCTTC
CDR3 protein: CASRGDSIYNEQFF

V gene: TRBV12-3/TRBV12-4
D gene: .
clone size: many
J gene: TRBJ2-3
CDR3 DNA: TGTGCCAGCAGTTTCAGCCCTAGTACAGATACGCAGTATTTT
CDR3 protein: CASSFSPSTDTQYF

V gene: TRBV11-2
D gene: .
clone size: .
J gene: TRBJ2-7
CDR3 DNA: TGTGCCAGCAGCCCCCCTCTTAGGGTCCACGAGCAGTACTTC
CDR3 protein: CASSPPLRVHEQYF

V gene: TRBV5-1
D gene: TRBD2
clone size: once
J gene: TRBJ2-7
CDR3 DNA: TGCGCCAGCAGCTCCCCTAAGGGCGGGAGAGACTACGAGCAGTACTTC
CDR3 protein: CASSSPKGGRDYEQYF

V gene: TRBV12-3/TRBV12-4
D gene: TRBD1
clone size: many
J gene: TRBJ1-6
CDR3 DNA: TGTGCCAGCAGCGTCCGTAGGGACAGGGATTCACCCCTCCACTTT
CDR3 protein: CASSVRRDRDSPLHF